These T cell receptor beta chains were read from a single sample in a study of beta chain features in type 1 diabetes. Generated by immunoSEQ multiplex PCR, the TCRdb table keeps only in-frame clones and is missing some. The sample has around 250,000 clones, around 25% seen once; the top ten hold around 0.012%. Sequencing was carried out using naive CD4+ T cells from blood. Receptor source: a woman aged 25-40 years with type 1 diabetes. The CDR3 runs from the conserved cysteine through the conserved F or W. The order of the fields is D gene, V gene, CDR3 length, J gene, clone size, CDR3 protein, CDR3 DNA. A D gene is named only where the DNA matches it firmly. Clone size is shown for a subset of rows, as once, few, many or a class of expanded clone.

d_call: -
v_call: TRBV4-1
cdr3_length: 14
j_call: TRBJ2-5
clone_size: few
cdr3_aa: CASSQVSAKETQYF
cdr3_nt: TGCGCCAGCAGCCAAGTAAGCGCCAAAGAGACCCAGTACTTC

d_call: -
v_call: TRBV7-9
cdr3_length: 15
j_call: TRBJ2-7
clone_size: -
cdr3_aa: CASSFQSSLKYEQYF
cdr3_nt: TGTGCCAGCAGCTTTCAAAGTAGTTTGAAATACGAGCAGTACTTC

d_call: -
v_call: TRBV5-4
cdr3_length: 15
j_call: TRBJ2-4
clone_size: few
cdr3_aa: CASSLDPGAKNIQYF
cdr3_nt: TGTGCCAGCAGCTTGGACCCGGGAGCCAAAAACATTCAGTACTTC

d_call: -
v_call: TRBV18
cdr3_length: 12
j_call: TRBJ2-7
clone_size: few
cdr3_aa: CASSPASDEQYF
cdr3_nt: TGTGCCAGCTCACCAGCCAGCGACGAGCAGTACTTC

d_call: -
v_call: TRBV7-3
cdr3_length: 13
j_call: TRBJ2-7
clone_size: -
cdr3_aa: CASSPSGWNEQYF
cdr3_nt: TGTGCCAGCAGCCCTTCAGGTTGGAACGAGCAGTACTTC

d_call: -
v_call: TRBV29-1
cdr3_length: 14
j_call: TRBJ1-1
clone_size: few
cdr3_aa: CSVQGLLGGTEAFF
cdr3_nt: TGCAGCGTTCAGGGGCTCCTTGGTGGCACTGAAGCTTTCTTT

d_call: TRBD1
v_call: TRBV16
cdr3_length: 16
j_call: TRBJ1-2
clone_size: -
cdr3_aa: CASSQSLGQVDYGYTF
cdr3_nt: TGTGCCAGCAGCCAATCCCTGGGACAGGTGGACTATGGCTACACCTTC

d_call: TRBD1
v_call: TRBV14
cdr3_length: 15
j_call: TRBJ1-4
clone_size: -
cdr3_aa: CASSPPGQPNEKLFF
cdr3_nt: TGTGCCAGCAGCCCACCGGGACAGCCAAATGAAAAACTGTTTTTT

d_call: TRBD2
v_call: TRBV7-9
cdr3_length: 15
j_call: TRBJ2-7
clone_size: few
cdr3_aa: CASSPREGGAYEQYF
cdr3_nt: TGTGCCAGCAGCCCCAGGGAGGGCGGTGCATACGAGCAGTACTTC

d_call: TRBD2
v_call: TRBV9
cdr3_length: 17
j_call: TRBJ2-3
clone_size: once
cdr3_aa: CASSKRTSGPVTDTQYF
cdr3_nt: TGTGCCAGCAGCAAACGGACTAGCGGGCCTGTCACAGATACGCAGTATTTT

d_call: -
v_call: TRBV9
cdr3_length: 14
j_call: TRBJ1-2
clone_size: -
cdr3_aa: CASSSRDIDYGYTF
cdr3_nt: TGTGCCAGCAGCTCCCGCGACATAGACTATGGCTACACCTTC

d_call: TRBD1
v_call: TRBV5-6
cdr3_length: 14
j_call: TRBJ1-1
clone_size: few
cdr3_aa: CASTNQGAVTEAFF
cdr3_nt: TGTGCCAGCACAAACCAGGGGGCTGTCACTGAAGCTTTCTTT

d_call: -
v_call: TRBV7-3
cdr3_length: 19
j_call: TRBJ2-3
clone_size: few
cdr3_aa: CASSFPVTQAGHPRDTQYF
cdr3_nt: TGTGCCAGCAGCTTCCCCGTGACTCAAGCGGGACATCCCCGAGATACGCAGTATTTT

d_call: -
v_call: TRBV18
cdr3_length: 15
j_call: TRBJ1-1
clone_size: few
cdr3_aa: CASSPRVGANGEAFF
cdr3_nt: TGTGCCAGCTCCCCACGGGTGGGGGCGAACGGTGAAGCTTTCTTT

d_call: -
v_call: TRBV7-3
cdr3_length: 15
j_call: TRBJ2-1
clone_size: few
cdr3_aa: CASSPGLVSYNEQFF
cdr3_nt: TGTGCCAGCAGCCCAGGACTGGTCTCCTACAATGAGCAGTTCTTC

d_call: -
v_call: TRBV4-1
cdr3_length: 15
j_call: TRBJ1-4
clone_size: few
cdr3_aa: CASSQTTVATEKLFF
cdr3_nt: TGCGCCAGCAGCCAGACAACGGTCGCGACGGAAAAACTGTTTTTT

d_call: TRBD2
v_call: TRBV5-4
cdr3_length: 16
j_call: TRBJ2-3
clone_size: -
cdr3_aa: CASSLGGTSGAGTPYF
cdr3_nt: TGTGCCAGCAGCTTGGGGGGGACTAGCGGGGCCGGCACTCCGTATTTT

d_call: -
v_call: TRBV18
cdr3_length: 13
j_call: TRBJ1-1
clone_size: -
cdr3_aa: CASSPGENTEAFF
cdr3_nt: TGTGCCAGCTCACCCGGGGAGAACACTGAAGCTTTCTTT

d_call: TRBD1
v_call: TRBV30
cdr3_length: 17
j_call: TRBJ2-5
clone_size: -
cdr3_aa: CAWSVTSPGGWGETQYF
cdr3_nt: TGTGCCTGGAGTGTAACTTCCCCAGGGGGCTGGGGAGAGACCCAGTACTTC

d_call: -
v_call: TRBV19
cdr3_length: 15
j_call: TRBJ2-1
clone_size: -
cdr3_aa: CASTDPGRGWDEQFF
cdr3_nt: TGTGCCAGTACCGATCCCGGCAGGGGTTGGGATGAGCAGTTCTTC

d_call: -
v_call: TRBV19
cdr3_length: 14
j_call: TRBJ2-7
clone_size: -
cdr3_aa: CASSIEDTTYEQYF
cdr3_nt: TGTGCCAGTAGTATCGAGGACACGACCTACGAGCAGTACTTC

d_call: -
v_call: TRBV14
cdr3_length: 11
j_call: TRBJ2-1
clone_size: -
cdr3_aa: CASSQRVEQFF
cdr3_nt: TGTGCCAGCAGCCAGAGAGTTGAGCAGTTCTTC

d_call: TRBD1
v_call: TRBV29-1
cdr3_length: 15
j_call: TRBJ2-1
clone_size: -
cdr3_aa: CSVITGGGEYNEQFF
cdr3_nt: TGCAGCGTTATCACAGGGGGTGGGGAGTACAATGAGCAGTTCTTC

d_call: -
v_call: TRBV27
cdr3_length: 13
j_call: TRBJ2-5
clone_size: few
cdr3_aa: CASSTRRLGTQYF
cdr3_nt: TGTGCCAGCAGTACCCGACGGCTGGGCACCCAGTACTTC

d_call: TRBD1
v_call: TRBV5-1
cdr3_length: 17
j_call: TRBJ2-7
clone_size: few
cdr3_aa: CASSLALGQATSYEQYF
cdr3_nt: TGCGCCAGCAGCTTGGCCCTGGGACAGGCTACCTCCTACGAGCAGTACTTC

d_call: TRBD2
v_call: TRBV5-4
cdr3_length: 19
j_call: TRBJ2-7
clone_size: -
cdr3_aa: CASSLAGTSGRNILYEQYF
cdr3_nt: TGTGCCAGCAGCTTGGCCGGGACTAGCGGGAGGAACATCTTGTACGAGCAGTACTTC

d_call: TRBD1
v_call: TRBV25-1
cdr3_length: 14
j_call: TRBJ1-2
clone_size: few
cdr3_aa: CASSSDRGDYGYTF
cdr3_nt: TGTGCCAGCAGTAGTGACAGGGGAGACTATGGCTACACCTTC

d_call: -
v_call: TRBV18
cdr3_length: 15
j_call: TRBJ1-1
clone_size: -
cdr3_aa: CASSPRPTGHTEAFF
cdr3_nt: TGTGCCAGCTCACCAAGGCCCACAGGGCACACTGAAGCTTTCTTT

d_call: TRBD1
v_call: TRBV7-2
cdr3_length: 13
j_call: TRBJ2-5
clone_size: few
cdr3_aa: CASSRDRAETQYF
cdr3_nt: TGTGCCAGCAGCCGCGACAGGGCCGAGACCCAGTACTTC

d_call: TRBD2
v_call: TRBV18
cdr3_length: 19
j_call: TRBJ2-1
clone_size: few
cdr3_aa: CASSVTSGRNPSSYNEQFF
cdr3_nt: TGTGCCAGCTCAGTGACTAGCGGGAGGAACCCCTCCTCCTACAATGAGCAGTTCTTC

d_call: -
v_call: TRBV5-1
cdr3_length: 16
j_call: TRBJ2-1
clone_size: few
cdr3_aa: CASSLKRGASYNEQFF
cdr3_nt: TGCGCCAGCAGCTTGAAACGCGGGGCATCCTACAATGAGCAGTTCTTC

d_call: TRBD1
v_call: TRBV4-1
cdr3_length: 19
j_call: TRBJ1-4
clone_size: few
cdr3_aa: CASSQDPWGQKGVGEKLFF
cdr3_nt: TGCGCCAGCAGCCAAGATCCGTGGGGACAGAAGGGTGTCGGCGAAAAACTGTTTTTT